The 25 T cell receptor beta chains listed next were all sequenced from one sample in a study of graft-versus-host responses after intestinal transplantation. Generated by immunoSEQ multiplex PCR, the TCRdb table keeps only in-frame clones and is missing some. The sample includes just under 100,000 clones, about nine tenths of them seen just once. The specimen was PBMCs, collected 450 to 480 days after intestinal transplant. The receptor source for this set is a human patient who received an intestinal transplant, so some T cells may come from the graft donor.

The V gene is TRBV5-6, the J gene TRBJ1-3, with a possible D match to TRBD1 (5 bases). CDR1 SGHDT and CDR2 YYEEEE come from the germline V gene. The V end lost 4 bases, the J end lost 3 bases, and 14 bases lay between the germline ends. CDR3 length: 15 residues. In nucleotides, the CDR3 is TGTGCCAGCAGCCCGCAGGGTTTAATTGGAAACACCATATATTTT. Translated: CASSPQGLIGNTIYF.

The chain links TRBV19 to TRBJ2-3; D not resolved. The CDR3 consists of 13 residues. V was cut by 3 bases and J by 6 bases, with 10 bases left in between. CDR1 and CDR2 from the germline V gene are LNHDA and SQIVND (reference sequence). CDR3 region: CASSIAHLDTQYF. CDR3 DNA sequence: TGTGCCAGTAGTATTGCCCATTTGGATACGCAGTATTTT.

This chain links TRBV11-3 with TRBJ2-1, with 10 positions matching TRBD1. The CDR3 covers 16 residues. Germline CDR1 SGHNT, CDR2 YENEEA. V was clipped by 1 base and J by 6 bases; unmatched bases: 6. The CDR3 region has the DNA TGTGCCAGCAGCTTAGGGGGGGACAGGGGTTTCAATGAGCAGTTCTTC. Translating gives CASSLGGDRGFNEQFF.

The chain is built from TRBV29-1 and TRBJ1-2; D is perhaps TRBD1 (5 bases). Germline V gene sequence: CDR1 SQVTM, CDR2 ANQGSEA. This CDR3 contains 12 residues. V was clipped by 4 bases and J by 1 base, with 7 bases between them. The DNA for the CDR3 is TGCAGCGTTGGGGGCATTAACTATGGCTACACCTTC. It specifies CSVGGINYGYTF.

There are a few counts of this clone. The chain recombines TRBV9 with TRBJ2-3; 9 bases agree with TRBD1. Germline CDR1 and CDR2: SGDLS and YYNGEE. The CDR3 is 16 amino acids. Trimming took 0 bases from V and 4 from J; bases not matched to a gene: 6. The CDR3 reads CASSVEGQGAADTQYF. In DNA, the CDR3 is TGTGCCAGCAGCGTAGAGGGACAGGGTGCCGCAGATACGCAGTATTTT. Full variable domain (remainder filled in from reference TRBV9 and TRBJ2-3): DSGVTQTPKHLITATGQRVTLRCSPRSGDLSVYWYQQSLDQGLQFLIQYYNGEERAKGNILERFSAQQFPDLHSELNLSSLELGDSALYFCASSVEGQGAADTQYFGPGTRLTVL.

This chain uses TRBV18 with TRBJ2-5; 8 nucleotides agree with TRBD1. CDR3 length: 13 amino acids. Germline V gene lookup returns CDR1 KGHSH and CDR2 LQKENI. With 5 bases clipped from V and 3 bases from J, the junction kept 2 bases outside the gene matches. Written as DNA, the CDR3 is TGTGCCAGCTCAGAGACAGGGGAAGAGACCCAGTACTTC. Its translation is CASSETGEETQYF.

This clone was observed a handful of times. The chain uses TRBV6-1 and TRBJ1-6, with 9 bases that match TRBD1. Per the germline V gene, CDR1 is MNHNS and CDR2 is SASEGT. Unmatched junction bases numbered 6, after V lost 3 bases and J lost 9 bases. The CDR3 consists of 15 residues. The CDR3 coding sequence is TGTGCCAGCAGTGACGGGGGACAGGGATCTTCACCCCTCCACTTT. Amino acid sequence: CASSDGGQGSSPLHF.

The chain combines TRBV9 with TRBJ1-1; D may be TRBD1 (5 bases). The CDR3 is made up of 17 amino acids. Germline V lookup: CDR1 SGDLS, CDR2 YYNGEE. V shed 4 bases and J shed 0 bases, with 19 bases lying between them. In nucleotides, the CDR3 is TGTGCCAGCAGCCCCCGGGGTTGGATGGGGGTGAACACTGAAGCTTTCTTT. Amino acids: CASSPRGWMGVNTEAFF.

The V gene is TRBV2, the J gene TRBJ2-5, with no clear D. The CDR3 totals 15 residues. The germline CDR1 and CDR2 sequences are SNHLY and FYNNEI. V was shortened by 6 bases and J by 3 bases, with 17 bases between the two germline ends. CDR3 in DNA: TGTGCCAGCAGACCTCAGGAGACCCCCAAAGAGACCCAGTACTTC. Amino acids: CASRPQETPKETQYF.

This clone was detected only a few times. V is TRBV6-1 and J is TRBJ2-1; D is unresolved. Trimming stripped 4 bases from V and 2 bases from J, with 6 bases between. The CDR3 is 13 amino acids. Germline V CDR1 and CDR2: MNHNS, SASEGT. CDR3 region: CASSVGAYNEQFF. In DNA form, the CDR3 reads TGTGCCAGCAGTGTGGGCGCCTACAATGAGCAGTTCTTC.

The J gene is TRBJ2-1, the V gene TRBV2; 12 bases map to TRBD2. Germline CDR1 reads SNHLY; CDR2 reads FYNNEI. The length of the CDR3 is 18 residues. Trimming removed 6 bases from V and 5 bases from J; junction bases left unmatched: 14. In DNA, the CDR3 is TGTGCCAGCAGCCCCCGGCGGGCTAGCGGGGGGGCCGACAATGAGCAGTTCTTC. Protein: CASSPRRASGGADNEQFF.

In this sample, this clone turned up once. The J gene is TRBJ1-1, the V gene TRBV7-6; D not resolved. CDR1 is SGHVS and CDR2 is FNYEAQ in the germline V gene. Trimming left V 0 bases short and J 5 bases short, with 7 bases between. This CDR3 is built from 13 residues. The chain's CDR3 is CASSLASGTEAFF. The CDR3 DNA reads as TGTGCCAGCAGCTTAGCATCTGGGACTGAAGCTTTCTTT.

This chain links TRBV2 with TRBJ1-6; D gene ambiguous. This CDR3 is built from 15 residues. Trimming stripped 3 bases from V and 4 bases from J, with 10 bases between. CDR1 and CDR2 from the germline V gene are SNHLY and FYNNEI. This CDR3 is CASSDRTDYNSPLHF. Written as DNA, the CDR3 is TGTGCCAGCAGTGATCGGACGGATTATAATTCACCCCTCCACTTT.

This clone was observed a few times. The CDR3 nucleotides read TGTGCCAGCAGTGAAGTTCTTCACCTGAACACTGAAGCTTTCTTT. Translated, it gives CASSEVLHLNTEAFF. This chain links TRBV6-1 with TRBJ1-1, with unresolved D. The CDR3 spans 15 residues. V was pared by 1 base and J by 0 bases, with 9 bases between. Per germline, CDR1 MNHNS and CDR2 SASEGT.

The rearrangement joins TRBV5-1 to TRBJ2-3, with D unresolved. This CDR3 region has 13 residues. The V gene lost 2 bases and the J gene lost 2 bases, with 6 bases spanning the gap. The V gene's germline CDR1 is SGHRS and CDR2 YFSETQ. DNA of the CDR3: TGCGCCAGCAGCTTTGAGACCACAGATACGCAGTATTTT. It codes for CASSFETTDTQYF. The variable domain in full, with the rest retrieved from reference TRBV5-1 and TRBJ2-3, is KAGVTQTPRYLIKTRGQQVTLSCSPISGHRSVSWYQQTPGQGLQFLFEYFSETQRNKGNFPGRFSGRQFSNSRSEMNVSTLELGDSALYLCASSFETTDTQYFGPGTRLTVL.

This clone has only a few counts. Written as DNA, the CDR3 is TGTGCCAGCAGCCCCACCGGGGGCGCGCATTCACCCCTCCACTTT. The encoded protein is CASSPTGGAHSPLHF. This sequence joins TRBV7-9 and TRBJ1-6, with D possibly TRBD1 on 6 matching bases. V lost 5 bases and J 8 bases, leaving 16 bases between the germline ends. The CDR3 covers 15 residues. Germline lookup yields CDR1 SEHNR and CDR2 FQNEAQ (reference sequence).

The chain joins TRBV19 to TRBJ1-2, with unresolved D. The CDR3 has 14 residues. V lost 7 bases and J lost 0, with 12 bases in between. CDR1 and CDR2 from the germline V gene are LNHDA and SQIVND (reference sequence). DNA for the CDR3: TGTGCCAGTACCCGGACCGAGACTAACTATGGCTACACCTTC. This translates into CASTRTETNYGYTF.

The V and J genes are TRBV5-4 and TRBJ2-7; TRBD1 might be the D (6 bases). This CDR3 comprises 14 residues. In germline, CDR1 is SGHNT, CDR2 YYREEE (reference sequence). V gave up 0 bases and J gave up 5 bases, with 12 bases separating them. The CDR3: CASSLGQGWDEQYF. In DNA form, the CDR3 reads TGTGCCAGCAGCTTGGGTCAGGGGTGGGACGAGCAGTACTTC.

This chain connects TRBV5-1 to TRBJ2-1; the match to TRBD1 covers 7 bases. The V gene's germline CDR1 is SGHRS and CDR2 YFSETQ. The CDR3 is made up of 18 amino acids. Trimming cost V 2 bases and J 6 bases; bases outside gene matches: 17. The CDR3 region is CASSLRNLDRVGSNEQFF. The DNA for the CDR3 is TGCGCCAGCAGCTTAAGAAACTTAGACAGGGTGGGATCCAATGAGCAGTTCTTC.

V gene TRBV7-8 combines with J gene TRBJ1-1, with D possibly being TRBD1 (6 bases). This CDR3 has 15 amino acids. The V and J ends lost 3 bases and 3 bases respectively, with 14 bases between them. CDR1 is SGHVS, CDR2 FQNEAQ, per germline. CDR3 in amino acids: CASSFAGARDTEAFF. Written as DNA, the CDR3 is TGTGCCAGCAGCTTCGCAGGGGCGAGAGACACTGAAGCTTTCTTT. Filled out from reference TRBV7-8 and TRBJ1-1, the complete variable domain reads GAGVSQSPRYKVAKRGQDVALRCDPISGHVSLFWYQQALGQGPEFLTYFQNEAQLDKSGLPSDRFFAERPEGSVSTLKIQRTQQEDSAVYLCASSFAGARDTEAFFGQGTRLTVV.

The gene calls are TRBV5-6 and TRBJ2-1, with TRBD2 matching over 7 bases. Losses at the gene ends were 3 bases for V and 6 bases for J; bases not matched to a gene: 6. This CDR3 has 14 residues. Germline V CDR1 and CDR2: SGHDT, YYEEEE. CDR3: CASSSGLPINEQFF. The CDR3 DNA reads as TGTGCCAGCAGCTCGGGACTACCGATCAATGAGCAGTTCTTC.

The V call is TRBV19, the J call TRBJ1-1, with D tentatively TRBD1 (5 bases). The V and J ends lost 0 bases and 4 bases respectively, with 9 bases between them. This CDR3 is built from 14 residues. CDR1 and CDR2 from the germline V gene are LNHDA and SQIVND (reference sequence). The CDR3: CASSIDRGGTEAFF. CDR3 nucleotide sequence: TGTGCCAGTAGTATAGATCGGGGGGGCACTGAAGCTTTCTTT.

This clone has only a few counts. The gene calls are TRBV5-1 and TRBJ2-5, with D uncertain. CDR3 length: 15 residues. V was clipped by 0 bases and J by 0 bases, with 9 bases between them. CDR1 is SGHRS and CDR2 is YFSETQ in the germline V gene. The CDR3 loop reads CASSLAGTYQETQYF. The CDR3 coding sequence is TGCGCCAGCAGCTTGGCAGGTACGTACCAAGAGACCCAGTACTTC.

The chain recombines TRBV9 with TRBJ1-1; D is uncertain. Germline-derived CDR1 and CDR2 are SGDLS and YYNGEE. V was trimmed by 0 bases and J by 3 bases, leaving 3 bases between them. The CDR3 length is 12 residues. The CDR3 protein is CASSVADTEAFF. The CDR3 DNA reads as TGTGCCAGCAGCGTAGCGGACACTGAAGCTTTCTTT.

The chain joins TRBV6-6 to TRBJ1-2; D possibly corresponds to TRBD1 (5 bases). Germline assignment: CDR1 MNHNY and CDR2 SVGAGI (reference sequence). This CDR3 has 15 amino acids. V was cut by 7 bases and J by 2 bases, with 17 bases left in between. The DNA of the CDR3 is TGTGCCAGCACCAGCGACAGACTAATCAACTATGGCTACACCTTC. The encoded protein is CASTSDRLINYGYTF.